These T cell receptor beta chains were read from a single sample in a study of blood T cell repertoires in COVID-19. Clones were sequenced by immunoSEQ multiplex PCR, and TCRdb holds only the in-frame ones, with some missing. The table lists approximately 240,000 clones, nearly 85% of them singletons. The sequenced material came from peripheral blood. These receptors were obtained from a woman in her 30s with COVID-19, enrolled during active disease. Both conserved end residues are part of each CDR3. D genes are given only for firm matches. Clone size appears in some rows only: once, few, many, or a class for an expanded clone.

v_gene: TRBV19
d_gene: TRBD2
abundance: -
j_gene: TRBJ2-1
CDR3aa: CASSMGGTFYNEQFF
CDR3nt: TGTGCCAGTAGTATGGGGGGGACTTTTTACAATGAGCAGTTCTTC

v_gene: TRBV6-2/TRBV6-3
d_gene: -
abundance: -
j_gene: TRBJ1-5
CDR3aa: CASSYVKSLNQPQHF
CDR3nt: TGTGCCAGCAGTTACGTGAAGAGCCTCAATCAGCCCCAGCATTTT

v_gene: TRBV28
d_gene: TRBD2
abundance: once
j_gene: TRBJ2-2
CDR3aa: CASRRGGPTGELFF
CDR3nt: TGTGCCAGCCGACGGGGGGGGCCCACCGGGGAGCTGTTTTTT

v_gene: TRBV6-5
d_gene: -
abundance: -
j_gene: TRBJ2-1
CDR3aa: CASSYGRSNEQFF
CDR3nt: TGTGCCAGCAGTTACGGCAGGTCCAATGAGCAGTTCTTC

v_gene: TRBV2
d_gene: TRBD1
abundance: -
j_gene: TRBJ2-7
CDR3aa: CARLNQPQGARGEQYF
CDR3nt: TGTGCCAGACTCAACCAGCCTCAGGGGGCACGGGGAGAGCAGTACTTC

v_gene: TRBV7-2
d_gene: -
abundance: -
j_gene: TRBJ2-6
CDR3aa: CASSLRVSGANVLTF
CDR3nt: TGTGCCAGCAGCCTTAGAGTCTCTGGGGCCAACGTCCTGACTTTC

v_gene: TRBV6-5
d_gene: -
abundance: -
j_gene: TRBJ1-3
CDR3aa: CASSVDTAGNTIYF
CDR3nt: TGTGCCAGCAGCGTGGACACAGCTGGAAACACCATATATTTT

v_gene: TRBV18
d_gene: TRBD2
abundance: -
j_gene: TRBJ2-4
CDR3aa: CASSPRTSGKNIQYF
CDR3nt: TGTGCCAGCTCACCAAGAACTAGCGGGAAAAACATTCAGTACTTC

v_gene: TRBV7-9
d_gene: -
abundance: -
j_gene: TRBJ2-3
CDR3aa: CASSLRAASRQYDTQYF
CDR3nt: TGTGCCAGCAGCTTACGGGCGGCAAGCCGACAGTACGATACGCAGTATTTT

v_gene: TRBV20-1
d_gene: -
abundance: -
j_gene: TRBJ2-7
CDR3aa: CSAVGVVEQYF
CDR3nt: TGCAGTGCGGTAGGAGTTGTAGAGCAGTACTTC

v_gene: TRBV18
d_gene: -
abundance: -
j_gene: TRBJ1-2
CDR3aa: CASSPRGGDSNYGYTF
CDR3nt: TGTGCCAGCTCACCACGGGGCGGGGATTCTAACTATGGCTACACCTTC

v_gene: TRBV6-5
d_gene: -
abundance: -
j_gene: TRBJ1-5
CDR3aa: CASSYTNQPQHF
CDR3nt: TGTGCCAGCAGTTACACAAATCAGCCCCAGCATTTT

v_gene: TRBV9
d_gene: TRBD2
abundance: -
j_gene: TRBJ2-5
CDR3aa: CASSAFSGEETQYF
CDR3nt: TGTGCCAGCAGCGCGTTTAGCGGGGAAGAGACCCAGTACTTC

v_gene: TRBV4-1
d_gene: -
abundance: -
j_gene: TRBJ1-2
CDR3aa: CASSQDGLLGYGYTF
CDR3nt: TGCGCCAGCAGCCAAGATGGGCTACTGGGCTATGGCTACACCTTC

v_gene: TRBV12-3/TRBV12-4
d_gene: -
abundance: -
j_gene: TRBJ1-2
CDR3aa: CASSLGGNYGYTF
CDR3nt: TGTGCCAGCAGTTTAGGCGGGAACTATGGCTACACCTTC

v_gene: TRBV19
d_gene: -
abundance: -
j_gene: TRBJ1-1
CDR3aa: CASSPPYTF
CDR3nt: TGTGCCAGTAGCCCCCCCTATACCTTT

v_gene: TRBV6-1
d_gene: -
abundance: -
j_gene: TRBJ2-5
CDR3aa: CASSDSGGETQYF
CDR3nt: TGTGCCAGCAGTGATAGCGGAGGGGAGACCCAGTACTTC

v_gene: TRBV10-3
d_gene: -
abundance: once
j_gene: TRBJ1-3
CDR3aa: CAISEGGTGTGNTIYF
CDR3nt: TGTGCCATCAGTGAAGGTGGAACAGGGACTGGAAACACCATATATTTT

v_gene: TRBV5-5
d_gene: TRBD1
abundance: few
j_gene: TRBJ1-2
CDR3aa: CASSLTAGTGTYGYTF
CDR3nt: TGTGCCAGCAGCTTAACCGCCGGGACAGGGACCTATGGCTACACCTTC

v_gene: TRBV4-1
d_gene: -
abundance: -
j_gene: TRBJ2-7
CDR3aa: CASGHREAYEQYF
CDR3nt: TGCGCCAGCGGACACAGGGAAGCCTACGAGCAGTACTTC

v_gene: TRBV5-1
d_gene: TRBD1
abundance: few
j_gene: TRBJ1-1
CDR3aa: CASSYRTGPRNTEAFF
CDR3nt: TGCGCCAGCAGCTACCGGACAGGGCCACGGAACACTGAAGCTTTCTTT

v_gene: TRBV7-9
d_gene: -
abundance: -
j_gene: TRBJ2-3
CDR3aa: CASSPRPLASTDTQYF
CDR3nt: TGTGCCAGCAGCCCGAGGCCACTAGCTAGCACAGATACGCAGTATTTT

v_gene: TRBV19
d_gene: TRBD1
abundance: -
j_gene: TRBJ1-5
CDR3aa: CASSASGDSYQPQHF
CDR3nt: TGTGCCAGTAGTGCCTCCGGGGACAGCTATCAGCCCCAGCATTTT

v_gene: TRBV4-2
d_gene: -
abundance: once
j_gene: TRBJ2-5
CDR3aa: CASSGRQQETQYF
CDR3nt: TGTGCCAGCAGCGGTCGACAGCAAGAGACCCAGTACTTC

v_gene: TRBV5-8
d_gene: TRBD1
abundance: -
j_gene: TRBJ2-2
CDR3aa: CASSPGTGSNTGELFF
CDR3nt: TGTGCCAGCAGCCCCGGGACAGGGTCGAACACCGGGGAGCTGTTTTTT

v_gene: TRBV7-9
d_gene: TRBD1
abundance: -
j_gene: TRBJ2-2
CDR3aa: CASSPSGQGYTGELFF
CDR3nt: TGTGCCAGCAGCCCCTCGGGACAGGGGTACACCGGGGAGCTGTTTTTT

v_gene: TRBV11-2
d_gene: TRBD2
abundance: -
j_gene: TRBJ2-3
CDR3aa: CASSLSTGGLADTQYF
CDR3nt: TGTGCCAGCAGCTTATCGACGGGAGGTTTGGCAGATACGCAGTATTTT

v_gene: TRBV28
d_gene: TRBD1
abundance: -
j_gene: TRBJ1-3
CDR3aa: CASKGADDGSGNTIYF
CDR3nt: TGTGCCAGCAAGGGGGCAGACGACGGTTCTGGAAACACCATATATTTT

v_gene: TRBV13
d_gene: TRBD1
abundance: -
j_gene: TRBJ2-7
CDR3aa: CASSPGTGRSYEQYF
CDR3nt: TGTGCCAGCAGCCCAGGGACAGGGCGATCCTACGAGCAGTACTTC

v_gene: TRBV4-1
d_gene: TRBD1
abundance: -
j_gene: TRBJ2-7
CDR3aa: CASSHVQGAGNYEQYF
CDR3nt: TGCGCCAGCAGCCACGTACAGGGGGCGGGAAACTACGAGCAGTACTTC

v_gene: TRBV4-2
d_gene: -
abundance: -
j_gene: TRBJ1-1
CDR3aa: CASSQASGDEAFF
CDR3nt: TGTGCCAGCAGCCAAGCGTCCGGGGATGAAGCTTTCTTT

v_gene: TRBV27
d_gene: -
abundance: once
j_gene: TRBJ1-6
CDR3aa: CASKAGQYNSPLHF
CDR3nt: TGTGCCAGCAAAGCAGGACAGTATAATTCACCCCTCCACTTT

v_gene: TRBV5-6
d_gene: -
abundance: -
j_gene: TRBJ2-1
CDR3aa: CASSLAQGAYNEQFF
CDR3nt: TGTGCCAGCAGCTTGGCCCAGGGTGCCTACAATGAGCAGTTCTTC

v_gene: TRBV3-1/TRBV3-2
d_gene: -
abundance: once
j_gene: TRBJ2-7
CDR3aa: CASSLRQGGIRSHEQYF
CDR3nt: TGTGCCAGCAGCCTCCGGCAGGGAGGAATTCGCTCCCACGAGCAGTACTTC

v_gene: TRBV9
d_gene: TRBD2
abundance: -
j_gene: TRBJ2-3
CDR3aa: CASSPGLASSTDTQYF
CDR3nt: TGTGCCAGCAGCCCGGGACTAGCGTCGAGCACAGATACGCAGTATTTT

v_gene: TRBV6-2/TRBV6-3
d_gene: TRBD2
abundance: -
j_gene: TRBJ2-7
CDR3aa: CASSRLAGVTYEQYF
CDR3nt: TGTGCCAGCAGCCGACTAGCGGGGGTCACCTACGAGCAGTACTTC

v_gene: TRBV15
d_gene: -
abundance: -
j_gene: TRBJ1-2
CDR3aa: CATSRGGAGDNYGYTF
CDR3nt: TGTGCCACCAGCAGAGGAGGAGCAGGGGATAACTATGGCTACACCTTC

v_gene: TRBV18
d_gene: TRBD1
abundance: -
j_gene: TRBJ1-2
CDR3aa: CASSPLPGGQAPPLHYGYTF
CDR3nt: TGTGCCAGCTCACCACTACCTGGTGGACAGGCTCCTCCACTCCACTATGGCTACACCTTC

v_gene: TRBV27
d_gene: -
abundance: -
j_gene: TRBJ2-1
CDR3aa: CASSNSYRASSYNEQFF
CDR3nt: TGTGCCAGCAGTAATTCCTACAGGGCCAGCTCCTACAATGAGCAGTTCTTC

v_gene: TRBV19
d_gene: -
abundance: -
j_gene: TRBJ2-4
CDR3aa: CASRSNGAKNIQYF
CDR3nt: TGTGCCAGTAGGTCAAACGGGGCCAAAAACATTCAGTACTTC

v_gene: TRBV27
d_gene: TRBD2
abundance: -
j_gene: TRBJ2-7
CDR3aa: CASSLQTSGYEQYF
CDR3nt: TGTGCCAGCAGTTTACAGACTAGCGGATACGAGCAGTACTTC

v_gene: TRBV2
d_gene: -
abundance: -
j_gene: TRBJ1-1
CDR3aa: CASSDNRDLNTEAFF
CDR3nt: TGTGCCAGCAGTGACAACAGGGACCTGAACACTGAAGCTTTCTTT

v_gene: TRBV27
d_gene: TRBD1
abundance: -
j_gene: TRBJ2-6
CDR3aa: CASSSGQPGANVLTF
CDR3nt: TGTGCCAGCAGTTCGGGACAGCCTGGGGCCAACGTCCTGACTTTC

v_gene: TRBV3-1/TRBV3-2
d_gene: TRBD2
abundance: -
j_gene: TRBJ2-1
CDR3aa: CASSQGGGINEQFF
CDR3nt: TGTGCCAGCAGCCAAGGCGGGGGAATCAATGAGCAGTTCTTC

v_gene: TRBV18
d_gene: TRBD2
abundance: -
j_gene: TRBJ2-5
CDR3aa: CASSPRAGEETQYF
CDR3nt: TGTGCCAGCTCACCACGAGCGGGGGAAGAGACCCAGTACTTC

v_gene: TRBV7-9
d_gene: TRBD1
abundance: -
j_gene: TRBJ2-2
CDR3aa: CASSHTGDTGELFF
CDR3nt: TGTGCCAGCAGCCACACAGGGGACACCGGGGAGCTGTTTTTT

v_gene: TRBV7-2
d_gene: TRBD2
abundance: -
j_gene: TRBJ2-1
CDR3aa: CASSFRGGTYNEQFF
CDR3nt: TGTGCCAGCAGCTTCCGGGGAGGGACCTACAATGAGCAGTTCTTC

v_gene: TRBV20-1
d_gene: TRBD2
abundance: -
j_gene: TRBJ2-1
CDR3aa: CSASTGLAAYYNEQFF
CDR3nt: TGCAGTGCTAGTACGGGACTAGCGGCCTACTACAATGAGCAGTTCTTC

v_gene: TRBV27
d_gene: TRBD1
abundance: few
j_gene: TRBJ2-7
CDR3aa: CASSSLSKGTGINYEQYF
CDR3nt: TGTGCCAGCAGTAGCCTCAGCAAGGGGACAGGCATAAACTACGAGCAGTACTTC

v_gene: TRBV6-2/TRBV6-3
d_gene: TRBD1
abundance: few
j_gene: TRBJ1-2
CDR3aa: CASSTTGGGYGYTF
CDR3nt: TGTGCCAGCAGTACCACAGGGGGCGGATATGGCTACACCTTC